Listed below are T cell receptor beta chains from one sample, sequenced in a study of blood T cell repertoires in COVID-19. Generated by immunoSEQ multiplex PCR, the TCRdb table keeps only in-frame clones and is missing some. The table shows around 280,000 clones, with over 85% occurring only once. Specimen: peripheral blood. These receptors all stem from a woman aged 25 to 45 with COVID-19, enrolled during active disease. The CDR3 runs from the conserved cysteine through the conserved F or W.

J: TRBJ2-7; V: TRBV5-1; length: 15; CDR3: CASSLVAGGEYEQYF
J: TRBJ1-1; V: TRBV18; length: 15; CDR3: CASSLTGGSRTEAFF
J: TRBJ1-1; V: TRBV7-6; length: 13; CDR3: CASSSRDNTEAFF
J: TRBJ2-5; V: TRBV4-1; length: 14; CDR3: CASSPTGERETQYF
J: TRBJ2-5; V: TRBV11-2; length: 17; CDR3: CASSLLASGGAQETQYF
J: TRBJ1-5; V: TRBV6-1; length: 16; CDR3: CASSDGMGASNQPQHF
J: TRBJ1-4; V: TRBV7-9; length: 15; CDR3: CASSWQGTGREKLFF
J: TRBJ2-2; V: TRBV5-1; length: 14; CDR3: CASSLQGLAGELFF
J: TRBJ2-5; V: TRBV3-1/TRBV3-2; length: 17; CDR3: CASSRRGLAGFQETQYF
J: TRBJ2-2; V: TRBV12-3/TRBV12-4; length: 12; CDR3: CASSLRPGELFF
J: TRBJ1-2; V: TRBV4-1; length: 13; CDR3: CASSPGTGNGYTF
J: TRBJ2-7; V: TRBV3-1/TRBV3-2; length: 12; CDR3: CASIGTGYEQYF
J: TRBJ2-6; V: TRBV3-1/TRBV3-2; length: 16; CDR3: CASSAPTVSGANVLTF
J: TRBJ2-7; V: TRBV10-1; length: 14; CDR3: CASSGGGGADEQYF
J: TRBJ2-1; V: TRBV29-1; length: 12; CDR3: CSGFIMTSTQFF
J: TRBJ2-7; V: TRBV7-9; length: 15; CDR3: CASSLSGADAYEQYF
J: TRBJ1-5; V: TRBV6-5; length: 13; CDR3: CASTRGIYQPQHF
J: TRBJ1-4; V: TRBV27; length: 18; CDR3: CASSRREVVLAANEKLFF
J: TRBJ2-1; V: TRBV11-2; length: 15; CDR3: CASSLVLAGQDEQFF
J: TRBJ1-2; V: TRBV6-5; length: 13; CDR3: CASSNSLSYGYTF
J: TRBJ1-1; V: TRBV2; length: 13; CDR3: CATQGVTNTEAFF
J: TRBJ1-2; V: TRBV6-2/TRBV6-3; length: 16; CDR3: CASSSVDRGFDYGYTF
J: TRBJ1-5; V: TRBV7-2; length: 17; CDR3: CASSLPQGQVLNQPQHF
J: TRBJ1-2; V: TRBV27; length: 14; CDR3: CASTTRGGGYGYTF
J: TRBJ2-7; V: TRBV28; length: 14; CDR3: CASSSYQGSYEQYF
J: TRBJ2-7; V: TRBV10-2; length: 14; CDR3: CASSERGLTLQQYF
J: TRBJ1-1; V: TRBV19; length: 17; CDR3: CASSWDRAKSVNTEAFF
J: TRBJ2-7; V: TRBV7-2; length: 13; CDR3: CASSPDRSYEQYF
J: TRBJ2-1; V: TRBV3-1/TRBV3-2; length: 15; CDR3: CASSQLISSGGEQFF
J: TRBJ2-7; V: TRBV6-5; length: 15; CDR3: CASSFLTGQAGEQYF
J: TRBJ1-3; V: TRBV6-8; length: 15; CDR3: CASSYWAASGNTIYF
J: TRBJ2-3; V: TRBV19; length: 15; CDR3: CASSMMTGGTDTQYF
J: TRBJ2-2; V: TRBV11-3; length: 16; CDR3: CASSPRTSEVPGELFF
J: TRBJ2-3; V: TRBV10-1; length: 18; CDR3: CASSEILWVAGRTDTQYF
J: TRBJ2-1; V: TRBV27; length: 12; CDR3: CASRKQGNEQFF
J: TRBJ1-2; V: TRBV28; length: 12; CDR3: CASSLLRDGYTF
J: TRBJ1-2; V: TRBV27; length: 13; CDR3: CASSLQGTYGYTF
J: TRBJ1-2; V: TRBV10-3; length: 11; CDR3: CAISPGGGYTF
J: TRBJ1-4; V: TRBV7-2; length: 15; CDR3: CASSLDYRGREKLFF
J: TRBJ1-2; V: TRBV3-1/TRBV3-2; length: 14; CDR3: CASSHWAQIYGYTF
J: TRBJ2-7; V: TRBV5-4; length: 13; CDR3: CASSRDSEGEQYF